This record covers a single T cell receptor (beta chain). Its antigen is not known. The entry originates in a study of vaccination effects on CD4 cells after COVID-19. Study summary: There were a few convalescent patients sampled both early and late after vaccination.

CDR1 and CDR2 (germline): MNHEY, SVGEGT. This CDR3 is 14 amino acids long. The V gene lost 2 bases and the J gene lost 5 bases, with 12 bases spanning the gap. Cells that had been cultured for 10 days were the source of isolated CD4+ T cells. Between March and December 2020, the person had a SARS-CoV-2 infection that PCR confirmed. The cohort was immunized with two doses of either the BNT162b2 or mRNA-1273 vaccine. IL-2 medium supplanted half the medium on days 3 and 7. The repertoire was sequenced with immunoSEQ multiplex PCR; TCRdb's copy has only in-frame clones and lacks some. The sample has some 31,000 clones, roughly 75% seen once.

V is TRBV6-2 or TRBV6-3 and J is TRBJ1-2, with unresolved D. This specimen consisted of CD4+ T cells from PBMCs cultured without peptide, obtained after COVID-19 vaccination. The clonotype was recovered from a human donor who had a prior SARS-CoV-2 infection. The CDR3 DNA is TGTGCCAGCAGTTACACCCTGCGGTCTTATGGCTACACCTTC. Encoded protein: CASSYTLRSYGYTF.